The entry below describes one T cell receptor beta chain. Its specificity is not known. This record comes from a study of T cell responses to AZD1222 COVID-19 vaccine. The study's findings and limits: An increase in Spike-specific TCR breadth and depth was observed after two AZD1222 doses. Donors were mostly white British, more females; clonal diversity possibly underestimated. Reports indicate that nearly half of spike-specific TCRs are directed at unmutated variant regions.

Trimming took off 3 bases at V and 2 bases at J, with 11 bases between the two ends. Looked up from germline, CDR1 is KGHSH and CDR2 is LQKENI. The CDR3 runs to 15 residues. The repertoire was sequenced with immunoSEQ multiplex PCR; TCRdb's copy has only in-frame clones and lacks some. Of tens of thousands of clones in the sample, roughly 90% were seen once. The input for sequencing was peripheral blood, taken on day 0 of MenACWY control vaccination. The TCR comes from an adult in good health. The chain employs TRBV18 and TRBJ2-1; D possibly corresponds to TRBD2 (6 bases). The CDR3 DNA is TGTGCCAGCTCACCGGAGGGATACACCTACAATGAGCAGTTCTTC. The encoded protein is CASSPEGYTYNEQFF.